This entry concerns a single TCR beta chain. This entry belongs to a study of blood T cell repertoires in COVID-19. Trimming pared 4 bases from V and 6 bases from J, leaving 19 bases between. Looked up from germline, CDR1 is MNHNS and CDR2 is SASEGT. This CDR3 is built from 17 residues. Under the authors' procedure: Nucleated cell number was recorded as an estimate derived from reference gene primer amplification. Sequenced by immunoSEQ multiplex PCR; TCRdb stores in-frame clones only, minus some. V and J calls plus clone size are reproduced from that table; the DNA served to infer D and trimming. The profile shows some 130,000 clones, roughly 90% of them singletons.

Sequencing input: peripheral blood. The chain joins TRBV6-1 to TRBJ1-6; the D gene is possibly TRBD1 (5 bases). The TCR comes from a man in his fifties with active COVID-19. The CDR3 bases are TGTGCCAGCAGTGGGGAAGCTCTAGGACATACTAATTCACCCCTCCACTTT. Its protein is CASSGEALGHTNSPLHF.